A single sample gave rise to the 8 T cell receptor beta chains below, sequenced in a study of cytomegalovirus exposure and HLA in healthy donors. In the PCR, 60 Vbeta and 13 Jbeta primers were used. TCRdb's table, derived via immunoSEQ multiplex PCR, lists solely in-frame clones and lacks some. The repertoire includes around 190,000 clones, 79% of them detected once, and approximately 0.73% sits in the top ten. The material sequenced was PBMCs. These receptors all stem from a woman aged 40 to 49 in good health and CMV-seronegative.

The CDR3 reads CASSSGGGSNTGELFF. DNA for the CDR3: TGTGCCAGCAGCTCCGGAGGCGGGAGTAACACCGGGGAGCTGTTTTTT. The V call is TRBV5-4, the J call TRBJ2-2, with 7 bases matching TRBD2. The CDR3 is made up of 16 amino acids. CDR1 is SGHNT, CDR2 YYREEE, per germline (reference sequence). With 3 bases clipped from V and 2 bases from J, the junction kept 7 bases outside the gene matches.

The rearrangement links TRBV9 to TRBJ2-5; 9 nucleotides align to TRBD1. This CDR3 is built from 15 residues. The germline gives CDR1 SGDLS, CDR2 YYNGEE. The trim removed 5 bases at V and 5 bases at J, leaving 10 bases unmatched. The CDR3 protein is CASSDATGGSETQYF. In DNA, the CDR3 is TGTGCCAGCAGTGACGCGACAGGGGGTAGTGAGACCCAGTACTTC.

The chain links TRBV6-5 to TRBJ2-2, with TRBD2 matching 8 bases. The CDR3 consists of 16 residues. The trim removed 0 bases at V and 4 bases at J, leaving 4 bases unmatched. The V gene's germline CDR1 is MNHEY and CDR2 SVGAGI. Here the CDR3 DNA reads TGTGCCAGCAGTTACTCTGTCGGGGGGGGCACCGGGGAGCTGTTTTTT. Amino acids: CASSYSVGGGTGELFF.

This clone was observed a single time. This rearrangement joins TRBV2 to TRBJ2-5; D perhaps matches TRBD2 (6 bases). CDR1 is SNHLY, CDR2 FYNNEI, per germline. Trimming stripped 3 bases from V and 5 bases from J, with 10 bases between. The CDR3 extends over 13 amino acids. The CDR3 coding sequence is TGTGCCAGCAGTGACGTGGGGAGGGAGACCCAGTACTTC. As protein: CASSDVGRETQYF.

This clone was seen a handful of times. The chain recombines TRBV28 with TRBJ1-4, with 7 bases identical to TRBD1. The CDR3 spans 14 residues. Looked up from germline, CDR1 is MDHEN and CDR2 is SYDVKM. The V gene end was trimmed by 6 bases and the J gene end by 8 bases; junction bases not matched to a gene: 9. CDR3 nucleotide sequence: TGTGCCAGCAGATCCCAAACAGGGGTCGAAAAACTGTTTTTT. It codes for CASRSQTGVEKLFF.

This rearrangement joins TRBV19 to TRBJ1-1; a weak D match, TRBD1 (6 bases). The germline V gene encodes CDR1 LNHDA and CDR2 SQIVND (reference sequence). CDR3 length equals 15 residues. The V gene lost 3 bases and the J gene lost 7 bases, with 18 bases spanning the gap. The CDR3 spells CASSIPTGLESEAFF. The CDR3, as DNA: TGTGCCAGTAGTATTCCGACAGGTTTAGAAAGTGAAGCTTTCTTT.

This chain uses TRBV7-9 with TRBJ2-7; 9 bases agree with TRBD1. The CDR3 is made up of 15 amino acids. J was trimmed by 3 bases and V by 5 bases; bases with no gene match: 8. Germline V gene lookup returns CDR1 SEHNR and CDR2 FQNEAQ (reference sequence). Here the CDR3 DNA reads TGTGCCAGCAGCCCCTGGACAGGGGACGGCTACGAGCAGTACTTC. This translates into CASSPWTGDGYEQYF.

The J gene is TRBJ2-3, the V gene TRBV4-1; TRBD2 agrees at 8 bases. Germline V CDR1 and CDR2: MGHRA, YSYEKL. Unmatched junction bases numbered 9, after V lost 0 bases and J lost 4 bases. The CDR3 is 17 amino acids. Here the CDR3 DNA reads TGCGCCAGCAGCCAAGAAGTTAGCGGGACGGTCGCAGATACGCAGTATTTT. It is translated as CASSQEVSGTVADTQYF.